This TCR beta chain came from a study of T cells in Graves' hyperthyroidism and ophthalmopathy. Looking at the study overall: Prior to any treatment, at the point of initial diagnosis, peripheral blood was collected.

Disease duration under 2 months; hyperthyroidism patients were aged 18 to 65. Using around 10 ml of fresh peripheral blood, PBMCs were prepared. The junction had 4 bases not matched to a gene; V was cut back by 7 bases and J by 6 bases. The CDR3 covers 12 residues. The germline V gene has CDR1 MNHEY and CDR2 SVGEGT. Amplification of TCR beta CDR3 regions used RNA as the template. Carried out on the TCR CDR3, a first-round RT-PCR used the HTBI primer set. Using its own MiXCR run on the multiplex PCR reads, TCRdb lists one record per CDR3 protein. The top ten hold about 8.4% of the sample, which has roughly 740,000 distinct CDR3 sequences, around 15% seen once. This clonotype was detected many times.

This clonotype was obtained from a man between 18 and 35 years old with Graves' hyperthyroidism. The V and J genes are TRBV6-2 or TRBV6-3 and TRBJ2-7, with TRBD2 identical over 9 bases. The sequenced sample consisted of blood. This chain's CDR3 is CASTRAGGEQYF. CDR3 sequence (DNA): TGTGCCAGCACCCGAGCGGGAGGCGAGCAGTACTTC.